This T cell receptor beta chain was observed in a study of blood T cell repertoires in COVID-19. Turning to the study itself: Specimens from acute and convalescent COVID-19 originated in the United States, Italy and Spain. T cells, B-cell-depleted T cells, or PBMCs supplied cDNA or gDNA.

Original processing methods: Nucleated cell number was recorded as an estimate derived from reference gene primer amplification. Profiling relied on immunoSEQ multiplex PCR, and the TCRdb table lists in-frame clones only, not all of them. V and J calls and clone size are as listed in that table; D and trimming were resolved from the DNA. The table records 100,000 to 150,000 clones, 80% of them present only once. The germline V gene encodes CDR1 SGHRS and CDR2 YFSETQ. CDR3 size: 16 residues. V was pared by 3 bases and J by 4 bases, with 5 bases of the junction left unmatched. The sample was peripheral blood. The clonotype originates from a human donor in a cohort sampled during active COVID-19. The V call is TRBV5-1, the J call TRBJ2-3, with 13 bases matching TRBD2. CDR3 region: CASSSTSGGRADTQYF. The CDR3 DNA is TGCGCCAGCAGCTCGACTAGCGGGGGGAGAGCAGATACGCAGTATTTT.